These 5 T cell receptor beta chains came from one sample sequenced in a study of cytomegalovirus exposure and HLA in healthy donors. TCRdb keeps only in-frame clones here, not all; method: immunoSEQ multiplex PCR. The data hold 80,000 or so clones, with approximately 95% observed a single time. Sequenced sample: PBMCs. These receptors originate from a woman between 18 and 30 years old in good health and CMV-seronegative.

The chain employs TRBV30 and TRBJ2-1; 10 nucleotides match TRBD2. Germline V gives CDR1 GTSNPN, CDR2 SVGIG (reference sequence). The V and J ends lost 5 bases and 7 bases, in that order; junction bases with no gene match: 14. There are 16 residues in the CDR3. The CDR3 DNA is TGTGCCTGGGGCCGATCGGTTAGCGGGAGGAGGAATGAGCAGTTCTTC. This codes for CAWGRSVSGRRNEQFF.

The chain joins TRBV5-4 to TRBJ2-2; a weak D match, TRBD2 (5 bases). CDR1 is SGHNT, CDR2 YYREEE, per germline (reference sequence). V was cut by 4 bases and J by 0 bases, with 10 bases left in between. The CDR3 covers 15 residues. This chain's CDR3 is CASSGRTTNTGELFF. CDR3 nucleotides: TGTGCCAGCAGCGGGAGAACAACGAACACCGGGGAGCTGTTTTTT.

This clone appeared a few times. J is TRBJ2-3 and V is TRBV6-1; D perhaps matches TRBD2 (6 bases). CDR1 and CDR2 from the germline V gene are MNHNS and SASEGT. The germline V and J ends were trimmed by 4 bases and 9 bases, with 11 bases remaining between them. This CDR3 is built from 12 residues. The CDR3 reads CASSGLAWTQYF. The CDR3 DNA follows: TGTGCCAGCAGTGGGCTAGCGTGGACGCAGTATTTT.

This clone has a count of ten or more. The chain couples TRBV27 to TRBJ2-7, with a tentative D call TRBD1 (5 bases). Germline V CDR1 and CDR2: MNHEY, SMNVEV (reference sequence). The V and J ends lost 5 bases and 3 bases respectively, with 14 bases between them. The length of the CDR3 is 14 residues. CDR3 sequence (DNA): TGTGCCAGCAGTCCTTCCACAGGTTACTACGAGCAGTACTTC. Its translation is CASSPSTGYYEQYF.

The CDR3 sequence: CSARQAEQYF. The CDR3 DNA follows: TGCAGTGCTAGACAGGCCGAGCAGTACTTC. The V and J genes are TRBV20-1 and TRBJ2-7; D is ambiguous. Germline loops: CDR1 DFQATT, CDR2 SNEGSKA (reference sequence). The CDR3 runs to 10 residues. Trimming stripped 2 bases from V and 6 bases from J, with 5 bases between.